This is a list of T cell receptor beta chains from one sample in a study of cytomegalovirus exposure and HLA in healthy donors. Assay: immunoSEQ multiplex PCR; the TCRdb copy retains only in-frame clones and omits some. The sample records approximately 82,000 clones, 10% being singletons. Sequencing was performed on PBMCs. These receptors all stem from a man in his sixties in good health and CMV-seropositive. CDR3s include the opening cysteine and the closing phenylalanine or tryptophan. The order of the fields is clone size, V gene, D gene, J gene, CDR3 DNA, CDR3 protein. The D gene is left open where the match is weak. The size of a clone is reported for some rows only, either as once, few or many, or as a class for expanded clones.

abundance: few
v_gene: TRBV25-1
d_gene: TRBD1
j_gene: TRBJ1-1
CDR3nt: TGTGCCAGCAGGACAGGGATGAGCACTGAAGCTTTCTTT
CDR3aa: CASRTGMSTEAFF

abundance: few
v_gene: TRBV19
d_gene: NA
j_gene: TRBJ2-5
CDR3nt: TGTGCCAGTAAAGTGAGCGCGTACCAAGAGACCCAGTACTTC
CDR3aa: CASKVSAYQETQYF

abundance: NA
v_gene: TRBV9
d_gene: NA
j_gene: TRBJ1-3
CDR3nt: TGTGCCAGCTCCCCGGATACGGAGTACCGAAACACCATATATTTT
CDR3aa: CASSPDTEYRNTIYF

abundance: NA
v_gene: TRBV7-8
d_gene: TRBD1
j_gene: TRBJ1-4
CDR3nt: TGTGCCAGCAGCGTGGGTTGGGGGGACAGGGAAAAACTGTTTTTT
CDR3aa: CASSVGWGDREKLFF

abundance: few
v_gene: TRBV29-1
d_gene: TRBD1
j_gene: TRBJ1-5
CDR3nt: TGCAGCGTTGAAGAACAGGGGGGGAATCAGCCCCAGCATTTT
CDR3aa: CSVEEQGGNQPQHF

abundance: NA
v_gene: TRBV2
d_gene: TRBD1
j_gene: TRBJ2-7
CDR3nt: TGTGCCAGCAGTGAATTTAGCACCCCCGGGACAGATTACGAGAAGTACTTC
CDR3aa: CASSEFSTPGTDYEKYF

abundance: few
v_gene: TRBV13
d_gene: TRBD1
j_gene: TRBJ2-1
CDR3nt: TGTGCCAGCAGCTTAGAAGGGGGCCCCTACAATGAGCAGTTCTTC
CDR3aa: CASSLEGGPYNEQFF

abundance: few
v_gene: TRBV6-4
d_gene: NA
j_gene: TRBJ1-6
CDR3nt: TGTGCCAGCAGTTTCTCGGATTCACCCCTCCACTTT
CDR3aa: CASSFSDSPLHF

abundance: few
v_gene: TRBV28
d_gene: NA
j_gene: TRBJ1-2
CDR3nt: TGTGCCAGCAGTTTATTATCTAACTATGGCTACACCTTC
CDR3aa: CASSLLSNYGYTF

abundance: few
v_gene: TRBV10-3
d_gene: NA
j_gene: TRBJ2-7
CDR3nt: TGTGCCATCAGTGTAGGGGACTTTAAGTCTTACGAGCAGTACTTC
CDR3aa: CAISVGDFKSYEQYF

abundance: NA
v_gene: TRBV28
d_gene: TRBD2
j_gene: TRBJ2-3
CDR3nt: TGTGCCAGCAGTCAGCCACTAGCGGGAGGCACAGATACGCAGTATTTT
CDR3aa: CASSQPLAGGTDTQYF

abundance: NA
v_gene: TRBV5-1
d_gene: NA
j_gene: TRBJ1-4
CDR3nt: TGCGCCAGCAGCTTGAAGCTGCCAACTAATGAAAAACTGTTTTTT
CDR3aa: CASSLKLPTNEKLFF

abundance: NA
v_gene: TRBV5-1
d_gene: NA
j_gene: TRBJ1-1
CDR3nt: TGCGCCAGCAGCCCAGGGTCGGAGACTGAAGCTTTCTTT
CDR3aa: CASSPGSETEAFF

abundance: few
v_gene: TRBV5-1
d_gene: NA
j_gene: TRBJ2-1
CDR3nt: TGCGCCAGCAGCCAATTATCACAGGGCAATGAGCAGTTCTTC
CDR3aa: CASSQLSQGNEQFF

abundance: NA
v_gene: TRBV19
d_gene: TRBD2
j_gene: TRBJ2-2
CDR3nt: TGTGCCAGTAGTGTCGGGACTAGCGGAGACACCGGGGAGCTGTTTTTT
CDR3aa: CASSVGTSGDTGELFF